This TCR beta chain was recorded in a study of T cells in narcolepsy (dated by TCRdb to between 2017 and 2018). Background on the whole study: Patients with narcolepsy type 1 or type 2 (NT1, NT2) were enrolled in the study together with healthy control donors. The study sought autoreactive T cells targeting hypocretin neuron self-antigens (hypocretin, TRIB2) in narcolepsy patients, using TCR Vbeta sequencing to track clonotypes in blood and CSF. What the research found in general, with its limitations: Plots that compared CSF and blood CD4+ T cell clonotypes from the same patient highlighted HCRT-specific and TRIB2-specific autoreactive clonotypes. According to the report, autoreactive clonotypes were detected serially in the blood of the same patients and of different patients, but not in healthy controls. No sequences matching autoreactive T cell clones were present in some of the blood memory CD4+ repertoires from patients and controls. Patients and controls had comparable numbers of sequenced blood memory CD4+ clonotypes, averaging about 40,000 and 33,000, respectively.

Memory CD4+ T cells were sorted ex vivo from peripheral blood of narcolepsy patients and healthy controls for TCR Vbeta sequencing. Library preparation used the immunoSEQ multiplex PCR assay. TCRdb took this table from immuneACCESS and kept in-frame rearrangements with V and J called. Such tables lack part of the clones; where checked against another copy, unresolved V genes explain under half of the gap, and the rest is unexplained. In this sample the table shows 20,000 to 25,000 clones, 65% to 90% of which occur a single time. In total, the top ten clones hold roughly 10% of the sample. A word on this clone: What this receptor recognizes is not known. Per-nucleotide qualities are absent, and no much larger clonotype sits a single base away.

The CDR3 numbers 15 residues from cysteine through phenylalanine. The CDR3 DNA has 45 bases and is translated from base 1. The sequencing sample was made of memory (CD45RA-) CD4+ T cells from blood. The cell subset or site label on this specimen signifies: memory T cells sorted ex vivo from peripheral blood. The source is a human donor in good health. The rearrangement combines TRBV21-1 with TRBJ1-6; the table's D call of TRBD1 was not tested on the DNA. TRBV21-1 is a listed pseudogene. The DNA is as follows: TGTGCCAGCAGCAAAGTTTCCCAGGTTAATTCACCCCTCCACTTT. Its protein is CASSKVSQVNSPLHF.